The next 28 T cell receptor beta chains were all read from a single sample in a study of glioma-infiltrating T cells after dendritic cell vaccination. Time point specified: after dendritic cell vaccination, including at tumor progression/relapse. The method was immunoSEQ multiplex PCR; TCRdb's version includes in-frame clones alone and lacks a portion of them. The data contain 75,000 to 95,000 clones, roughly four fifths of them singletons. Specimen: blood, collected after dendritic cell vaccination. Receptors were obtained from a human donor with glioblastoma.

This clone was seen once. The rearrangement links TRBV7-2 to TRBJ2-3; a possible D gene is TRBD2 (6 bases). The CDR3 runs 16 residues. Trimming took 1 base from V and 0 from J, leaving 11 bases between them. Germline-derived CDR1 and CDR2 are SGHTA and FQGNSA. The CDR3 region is CASSLGSGLSTDTQYF. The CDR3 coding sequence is TGTGCCAGCAGCTTAGGGTCGGGACTCAGCACAGATACGCAGTATTTT.

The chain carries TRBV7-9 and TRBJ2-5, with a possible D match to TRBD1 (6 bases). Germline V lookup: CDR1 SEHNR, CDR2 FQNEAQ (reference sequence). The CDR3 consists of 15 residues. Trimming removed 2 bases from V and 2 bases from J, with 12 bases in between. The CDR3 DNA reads TGTGCCAGCAGCTTATGGTCAGGGGTACAAGAGACCCAGTACTTC. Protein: CASSLWSGVQETQYF. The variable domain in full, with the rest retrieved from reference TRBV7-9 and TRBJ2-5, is DTGVSQNPRHKITKRGQNVTFRCDPISEHNRLYWYRQTLGQGPEFLTYFQNEAQLEKSRLLSDRFSAERPKGSFSTLEIQRTEQGDSAMYLCASSLWSGVQETQYFGPGTRLLVL.

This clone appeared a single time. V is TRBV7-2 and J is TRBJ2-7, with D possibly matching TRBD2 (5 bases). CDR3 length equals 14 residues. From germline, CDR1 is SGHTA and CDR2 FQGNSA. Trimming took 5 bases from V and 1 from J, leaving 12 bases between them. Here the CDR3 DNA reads TGTGCCAGCAGCAAAGACTACCGATCCTACGAGCAGTACTTC. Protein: CASSKDYRSYEQYF.

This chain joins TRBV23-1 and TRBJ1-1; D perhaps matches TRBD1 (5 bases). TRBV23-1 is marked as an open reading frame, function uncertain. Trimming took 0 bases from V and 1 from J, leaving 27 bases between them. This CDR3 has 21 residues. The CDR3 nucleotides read TGCGCCAGCAGTCAATCGAGTAAGAGGCGGCAGACAAGGCAGGGGAACACTGAAGCTTTCTTT. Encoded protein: CASSQSSKRRQTRQGNTEAFF.

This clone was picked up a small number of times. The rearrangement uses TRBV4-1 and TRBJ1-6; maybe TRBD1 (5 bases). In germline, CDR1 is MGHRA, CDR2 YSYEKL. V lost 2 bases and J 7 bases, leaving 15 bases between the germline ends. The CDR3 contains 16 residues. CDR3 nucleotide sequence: TGCGCCAGCAGCCAACAGGGTGTGGGGTTGAATTCACCCCTCCACTTT. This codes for CASSQQGVGLNSPLHF.

CDR3 sequence reads: CASSLDLHRVSNYGYTF. DNA of the CDR3: TGTGCCAGCAGCTTAGATCTTCACCGGGTCTCTAACTATGGCTACACCTTC. The chain has TRBV11-2 and TRBJ1-2, with D uncertain. V lost 0 bases, J lost 0 bases, and 14 bases lay in between. The CDR3 spans 17 residues. Germline V gene data show CDR1 as SGHAT and CDR2 as FQNNGV.

The CDR3 region is CASSQSPHYEQYV. CDR3 nucleotides: TGCGCCAGCAGTCAATCGCCTCACTACGAGCAGTACGTC. The chain joins TRBV23-1 to TRBJ2-7; D is undetermined. TRBV23-1 is classed as an ORF, of uncertain function. Trimming pared 0 bases from V and 3 bases from J, leaving 6 bases between. CDR3 length: 13 amino acids.

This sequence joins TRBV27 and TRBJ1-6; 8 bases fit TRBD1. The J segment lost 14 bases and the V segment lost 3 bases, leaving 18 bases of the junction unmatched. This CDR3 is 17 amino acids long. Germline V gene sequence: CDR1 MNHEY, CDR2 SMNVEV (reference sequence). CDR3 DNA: TGTGCCAGCAGTTTTTCTTCGGGACAGGATAATGTTCAAGCCCTCCACTTT. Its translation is CASSFSSGQDNVQALHF.

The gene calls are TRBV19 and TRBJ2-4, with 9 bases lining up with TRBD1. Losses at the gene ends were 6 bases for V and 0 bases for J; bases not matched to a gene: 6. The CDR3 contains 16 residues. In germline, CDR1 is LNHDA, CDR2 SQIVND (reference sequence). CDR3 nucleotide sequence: TGTGCCAGTAGGACTCCGGGACAGGGAGCCAAAAACATTCAGTACTTC. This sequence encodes CASRTPGQGAKNIQYF.

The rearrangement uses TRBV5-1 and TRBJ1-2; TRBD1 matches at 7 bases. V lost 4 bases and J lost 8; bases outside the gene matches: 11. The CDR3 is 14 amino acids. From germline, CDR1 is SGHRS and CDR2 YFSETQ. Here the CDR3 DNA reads TGCGCCAGCAGCGAGGGATCCGGGACAGCCGGCTACACCTTC. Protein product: CASSEGSGTAGYTF.

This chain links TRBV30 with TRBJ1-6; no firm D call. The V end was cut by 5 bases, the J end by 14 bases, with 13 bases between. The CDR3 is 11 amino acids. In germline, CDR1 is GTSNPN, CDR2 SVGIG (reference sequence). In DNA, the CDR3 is TGTGCCTGGGACACGGACTCAACCCTCCACTTT. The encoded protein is CAWDTDSTLHF.

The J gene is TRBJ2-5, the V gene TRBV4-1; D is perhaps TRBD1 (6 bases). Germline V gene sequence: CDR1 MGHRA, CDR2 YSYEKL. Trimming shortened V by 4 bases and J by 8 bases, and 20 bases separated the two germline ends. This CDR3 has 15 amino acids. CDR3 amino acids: CASSRGQPELITQYF. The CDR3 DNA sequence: TGCGCCAGCAGCCGCGGACAGCCCGAGTTGATTACCCAGTACTTC.

CDR3 sequence reads: CASSPQPAGASEQYV. The CDR3 region has the DNA TGTGCCAGCTCACCACAACCAGCGGGGGCATCCGAGCAGTACGTC. This rearrangement joins TRBV18 to TRBJ2-7; 8 bases agree with TRBD2. This CDR3 region has 15 residues. Trimming took 1 base from V and 6 from J; bases not matched to a gene: 8. CDR1 and CDR2 from the germline V gene are KGHSH and LQKENI.

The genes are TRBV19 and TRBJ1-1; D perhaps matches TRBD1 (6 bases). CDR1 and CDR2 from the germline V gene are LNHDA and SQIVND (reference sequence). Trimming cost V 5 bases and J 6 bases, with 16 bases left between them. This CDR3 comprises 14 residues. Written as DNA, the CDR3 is TGTGCCAGTAGTGTGGGAGGGGGATTACCTGAAGCTTTCTTT. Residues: CASSVGGGLPEAFF.

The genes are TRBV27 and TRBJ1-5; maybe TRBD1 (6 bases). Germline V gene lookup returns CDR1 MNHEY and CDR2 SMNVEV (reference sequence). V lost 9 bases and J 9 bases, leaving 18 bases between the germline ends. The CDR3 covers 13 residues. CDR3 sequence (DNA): TGTGCCAGTGGGACACCCCTCCAAAGGCCCCAGCATTTT. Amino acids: CASGTPLQRPQHF.

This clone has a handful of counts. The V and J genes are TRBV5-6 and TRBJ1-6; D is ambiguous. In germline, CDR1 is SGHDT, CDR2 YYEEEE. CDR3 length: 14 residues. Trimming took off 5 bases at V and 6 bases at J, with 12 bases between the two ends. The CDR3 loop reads CASSREGGNSPLHF. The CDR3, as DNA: TGTGCCAGCAGTAGGGAGGGAGGTAATTCACCCCTCCACTTT. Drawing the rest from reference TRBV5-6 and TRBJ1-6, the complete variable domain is DAGVTQSPTHLIKTRGQQVTLRCSPKSGHDTVSWYQQALGQGPQFIFQYYEEEERQRGNFPDRFSGHQFPNYSSELNVNALLLGDSALYLCASSREGGNSPLHFGNGTRLTVT.

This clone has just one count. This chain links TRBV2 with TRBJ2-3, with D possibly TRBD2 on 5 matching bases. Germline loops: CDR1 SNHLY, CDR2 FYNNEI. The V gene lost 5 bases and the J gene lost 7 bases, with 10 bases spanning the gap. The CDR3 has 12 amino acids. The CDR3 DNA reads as TGTGCCAGCAGTCCGGACTCTAATACGCAGTATTTT. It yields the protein CASSPDSNTQYF.

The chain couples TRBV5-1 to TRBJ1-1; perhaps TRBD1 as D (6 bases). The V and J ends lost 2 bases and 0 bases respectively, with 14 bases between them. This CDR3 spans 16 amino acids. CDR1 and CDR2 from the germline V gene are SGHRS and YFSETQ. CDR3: CASSFVGAPMNTEAFF. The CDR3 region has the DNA TGCGCCAGCAGCTTCGTGGGGGCCCCAATGAACACTGAAGCTTTCTTT. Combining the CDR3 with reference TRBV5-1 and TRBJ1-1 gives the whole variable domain KAGVTQTPRYLIKTRGQQVTLSCSPISGHRSVSWYQQTPGQGLQFLFEYFSETQRNKGNFPGRFSGRQFSNSRSEMNVSTLELGDSALYLCASSFVGAPMNTEAFFGQGTRLTVV.

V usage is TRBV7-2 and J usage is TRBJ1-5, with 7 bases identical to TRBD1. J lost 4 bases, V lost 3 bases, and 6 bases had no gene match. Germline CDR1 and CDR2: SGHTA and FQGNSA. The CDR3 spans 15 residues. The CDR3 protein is CASSLDRTINQPQHF. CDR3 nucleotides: TGTGCCAGCAGCTTGGACAGGACTATAAATCAGCCCCAGCATTTT.

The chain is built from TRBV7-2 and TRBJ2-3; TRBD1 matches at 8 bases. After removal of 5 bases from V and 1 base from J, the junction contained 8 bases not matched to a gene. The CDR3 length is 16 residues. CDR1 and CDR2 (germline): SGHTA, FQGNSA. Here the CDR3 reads CASSLRGRRGTDTQYF. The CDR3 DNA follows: TGTGCCAGCAGCCTCAGGGGGCGGAGGGGCACAGATACGCAGTATTTT.

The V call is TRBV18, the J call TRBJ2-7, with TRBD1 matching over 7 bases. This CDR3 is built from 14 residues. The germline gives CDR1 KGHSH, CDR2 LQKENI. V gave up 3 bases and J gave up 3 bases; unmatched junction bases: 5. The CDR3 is CASSPGQTLYEQYF. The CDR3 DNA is TGTGCCAGCTCACCGGGACAGACTCTCTACGAGCAGTACTTC. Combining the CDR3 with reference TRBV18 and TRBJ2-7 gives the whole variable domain NAGVMQNPRHLVRRRGQEARLRCSPMKGHSHVYWYRQLPEEGLKFMVYLQKENIIDESGMPKERFSAEFPKEGPSILRIQQVVRGDSAAYFCASSPGQTLYEQYFGPGTRLTVT.

CDR3 sequence: CASSTSGGGETQYF. In DNA, the CDR3 is TGTGCCAGCAGCACTAGCGGGGGGGGAGAGACCCAGTACTTC. The chain couples TRBV6-1 to TRBJ2-5; 13 bases map to TRBD2. CDR3 length: 14 amino acids. V dropped 6 bases and J dropped 4; count of bases not matched to a gene: 2. Germline CDR1 MNHNS, CDR2 SASEGT.

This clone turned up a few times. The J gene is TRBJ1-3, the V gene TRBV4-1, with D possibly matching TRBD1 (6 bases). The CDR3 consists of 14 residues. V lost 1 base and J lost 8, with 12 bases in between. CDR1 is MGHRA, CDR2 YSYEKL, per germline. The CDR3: CASSQAGARDTIYF. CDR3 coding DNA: TGCGCCAGCAGCCAAGCAGGGGCGAGGGACACCATATATTTT.

The CDR3 coding sequence is TGCGCCAGCAGCCAAAGGGGAGGACCGGAAAATGAAAAACTGTTTTTT. Amino acids: CASSQRGGPENEKLFF. The genes are TRBV4-1 and TRBJ1-4; TRBD1 might be the D (5 bases). The CDR3 length is 16 residues. The ends were cut back, 2 bases at V and 5 bases at J, with 15 bases in the middle. The germline V gene has CDR1 MGHRA and CDR2 YSYEKL.

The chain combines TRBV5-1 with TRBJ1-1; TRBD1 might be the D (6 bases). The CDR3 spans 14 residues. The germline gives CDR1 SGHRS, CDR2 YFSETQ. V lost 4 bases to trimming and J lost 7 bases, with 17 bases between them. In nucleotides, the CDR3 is TGCGCCAGCAGCGTACAGGGTGCTCTGGGTGAAGCTTTCTTT. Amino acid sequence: CASSVQGALGEAFF.

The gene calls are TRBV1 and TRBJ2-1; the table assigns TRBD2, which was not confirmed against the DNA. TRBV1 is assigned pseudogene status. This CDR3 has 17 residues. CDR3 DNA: TGCACCAGCAGCCGCCGGTTGGGGCGGGAGGGCGTGGATGAGCAGTTCTTC. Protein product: CTSSRRLGREGVDEQFF.

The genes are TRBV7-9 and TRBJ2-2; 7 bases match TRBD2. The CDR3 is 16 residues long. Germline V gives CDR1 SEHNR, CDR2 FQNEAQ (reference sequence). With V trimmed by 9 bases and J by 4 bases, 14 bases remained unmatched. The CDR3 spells CASSPTGREVTGELFF. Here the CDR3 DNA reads TGTGCCAGTTCCCCAACGGGGAGGGAAGTCACCGGGGAGCTGTTTTTT.

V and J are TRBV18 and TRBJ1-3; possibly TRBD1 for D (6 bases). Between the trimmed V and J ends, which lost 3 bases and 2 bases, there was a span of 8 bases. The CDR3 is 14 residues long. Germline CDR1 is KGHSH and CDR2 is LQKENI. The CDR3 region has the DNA TGTGCCAGCTCACCGCAGGGGACTGGAAACACCATATATTTT. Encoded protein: CASSPQGTGNTIYF.